This T cell receptor beta chain was retrieved from a study of T cell responses to AZD1222 COVID-19 vaccine. TCRdb keeps only in-frame clones here, not all; method: immunoSEQ multiplex PCR. The sample lists fewer than 110,000 clones, roughly 87% occurring once. This CDR3 is 15 amino acids long. The V end was cut by 2 bases, the J end by 7 bases, with 12 bases between. Germline CDR1 reads MNHEY; CDR2 reads SVGEGT. The receptor comes from an adult in good health. This specimen consisted of peripheral blood, obtained on day 0 of AZD1222 vaccination. The J gene is TRBJ1-6, the V gene TRBV6-2 or TRBV6-3; D perhaps matches TRBD1 (6 bases). The CDR3 nucleotides read TGTGCCAGCAGTTACCCTCAGGGGTACAATTCACCCCTCCACTTT. Its protein is CASSYPQGYNSPLHF.